Shown below are 15 T cell receptor beta chains from a single sample sequenced in a study of OX40 agonist ivuxolimab in advanced cancers. Profiling relied on immunoSEQ multiplex PCR, and the TCRdb table lists in-frame clones only, not all of them. This table holds some 37,000 clones, 81% found once. The source material was CD4+ or CD8+ T cells sorted from blood, sampled in a trial of the OX40 agonist ivuxolimab. Receptors were obtained from an adult with an advanced solid tumor such as melanoma, head and neck, liver or kidney cancer.

The rearrangement uses TRBV2 and TRBJ2-3; D not certain. This CDR3 has 12 amino acids. The germline CDR1 and CDR2 sequences are SNHLY and FYNNEI. V lost 6 bases and J lost 2, with 6 bases in between. In DNA form, the CDR3 reads TGTGCCAGCAGAATGAACACAGATACGCAGTATTTT. Translated, it gives CASRMNTDTQYF.

The chain is built from TRBV6-1 and TRBJ1-5; weak D call: TRBD1 (6 bases). From germline, CDR1 is MNHNS and CDR2 SASEGT. V lost 5 bases and J 0 bases, leaving 11 bases between the germline ends. CDR3 size: 15 residues. CDR3 region: CASSPGGPSNQPQHF. The CDR3, as DNA: TGTGCCAGCAGTCCGGGGGGCCCTAGCAATCAGCCCCAGCATTTT.

V and J are TRBV6-5 and TRBJ1-2; TRBD1 matches 7 bases. CDR3 length: 14 residues. V shed 9 bases, J shed 4 bases, and the junction held 11 bases outside the gene matches. CDR1 and CDR2 from the germline V gene are MNHEY and SVGAGI. The CDR3 sequence: CASSGTAQSYGYTF. For the CDR3, the DNA is TGTGCCAGTTCCGGGACAGCCCAGAGCTATGGCTACACCTTC.

In DNA, the CDR3 is TGTGCCAGCAGGAGACAGATAATGAACACTGAAGCTTTCTTT. Its translation is CASRRQIMNTEAFF. V gene TRBV28 combines with J gene TRBJ1-1, with D tentatively TRBD1 (5 bases). The germline V and J ends were trimmed by 6 bases and 0 bases, with 11 bases remaining between them. The germline CDR1 and CDR2 sequences are MDHEN and SYDVKM. The CDR3 is made up of 14 amino acids.

The gene calls are TRBV23-1 and TRBJ2-1, with a tentative D call TRBD1 (6 bases). TRBV23-1 has ORF status, its function being uncertain. The CDR3 covers 17 residues. Trimming took 3 bases from V and 10 from J, leaving 25 bases between them. CDR3 DNA: TGCGCCAGCAGTCAGTATCCCTGGTATGGGGGCTTGGGAGAGCAGTTCTTC. Translated, it gives CASSQYPWYGGLGEQFF.

The chain is built from TRBV6-6 and TRBJ1-3; D is unresolved. Trimming took off 0 bases at V and 2 bases at J, with 11 bases between the two ends. Germline CDR1 MNHNY, CDR2 SVGAGI (reference sequence). The CDR3 runs 16 residues. CDR3 DNA sequence: TGTGCCAGCAGTTACTCCAGAGGAACCGCTGGAAACACCATATATTTT. As protein: CASSYSRGTAGNTIYF.

This clone was picked up one time. This chain joins TRBV27 and TRBJ2-3, with 9 bases matching TRBD2. The CDR3 extends over 17 amino acids. The trim removed 6 bases at V and 4 bases at J, leaving 14 bases unmatched. The germline gives CDR1 MNHEY, CDR2 SMNVEV (reference sequence). CDR3 sequence: CASSPGASGDTPDTQYF. The CDR3 nucleotides read TGTGCCAGCAGCCCTGGGGCTAGCGGGGATACCCCAGATACGCAGTATTTT.

This sequence joins TRBV19 and TRBJ1-5; possible D gene TRBD1, 5 bases. Germline V gives CDR1 LNHDA, CDR2 SQIVND (reference sequence). V was clipped by 6 bases and J by 1 base, with 13 bases between them. This CDR3 has 15 residues. The CDR3 sequence is CASRAGGRSNQPQHF. CDR3 nucleotides: TGTGCCAGTAGGGCGGGGGGAAGGAGCAATCAGCCCCAGCATTTT. Variable domain in full (rest from reference TRBV19 and TRBJ1-5): DGGITQSPKYLFRKEGQNVTLSCEQNLNHDAMYWYRQDPGQGLRLIYYSQIVNDFQKGDIAEGYSVSREKKESFPLTVTSAQKNPTAFYLCASRAGGRSNQPQHFGDGTRLSIL.

This clone is categorized as medium-sized. The chain is built from TRBV7-8 and TRBJ1-2; 8 bases align to TRBD1. This CDR3 spans 17 amino acids. V shed 5 bases, J shed 7 bases, and the junction held 18 bases outside the gene matches. Germline-derived CDR1 and CDR2 are SGHVS and FQNEAQ. The CDR3 DNA reads as TGTGCCAGCAGCGTACTGACAGGGGCTCAAACCATAGGTGGCTACACCTTC. Translated: CASSVLTGAQTIGGYTF.

V gene TRBV18 combines with J gene TRBJ2-5; D is perhaps TRBD1 (6 bases). The germline V gene encodes CDR1 KGHSH and CDR2 LQKENI. Deletions cut 0 bases from V and 5 bases from J, with 13 bases between. There are 15 residues in the CDR3. This chain's CDR3 is CASSPPRSRGETQYF. The CDR3 DNA is TGTGCCAGCTCACCACCGAGATCCAGGGGTGAGACCCAGTACTTC.

V usage is TRBV11-2 and J usage is TRBJ2-3, with D perhaps being TRBD1 or TRBD2 (5 bases each). V shed 1 base and J shed 6 bases, with 11 bases lying between them. The germline V gene has CDR1 SGHAT and CDR2 FQNNGV. This CDR3 has 14 amino acids. CDR3 amino acids: CASSLGEGPDTQYF. In nucleotides, the CDR3 is TGTGCCAGCAGCTTAGGAGAGGGGCCGGATACGCAGTATTTT.

The CDR3 DNA sequence: TGTGCCAGCAGTCCTCTCCGGGTCAGGGGTCGAGATGGCTACACCTTC. Protein product: CASSPLRVRGRDGYTF. V is TRBV14 and J is TRBJ1-2; TRBD1 is a possible D gene (6 bases). Germline assignment: CDR1 SGHDN and CDR2 FVKESK. The V end was cut by 6 bases, the J end by 6 bases, with 23 bases between. The CDR3 loop spans 16 amino acids.

This clone has a handful of counts. The CDR3: CASSPATGGGYTF. CDR3 bases: TGTGCCAGCAGCCCAGCTACAGGGGGCGGCTACACCTTC. The V gene is TRBV28, the J gene TRBJ1-2; TRBD1 agrees at 9 bases. This CDR3 has 13 residues. Germline lookup yields CDR1 MDHEN and CDR2 SYDVKM. Trimming removed 6 bases from V and 8 bases from J; junction bases left unmatched: 7.

This chain links TRBV7-2 with TRBJ1-2; possible D gene TRBD1, 5 bases. From germline, CDR1 is SGHTA and CDR2 FQGNSA. The CDR3 sequence is 13 residues long. Trimming stripped 7 bases from V and 5 bases from J, with 14 bases between. CDR3 coding DNA: TGTGCCAGCACCCGGACACGGGATTATGGCTACACCTTC. It yields the protein CASTRTRDYGYTF.

This clone is labeled as medium-sized (0.01 to 0.1%). The chain carries TRBV4-2 and TRBJ2-7; 10 nucleotides line up with TRBD1. The CDR3 totals 15 residues. The V gene's germline CDR1 is LGHNA and CDR2 YNFKEQ. V shed 2 bases and J 2 bases; nucleotides not matched to a gene: 3. This CDR3 is CASSQTGTGAYEQYF. The DNA for the CDR3 is TGTGCCAGCAGCCAAACGGGGACAGGGGCCTACGAGCAGTACTTC.